The T cell receptor beta chain described here comes from a study of blood T cell repertoires in COVID-19. Study as a whole: Sites in the United States, Italy and Spain provided acute and convalescent COVID-19 samples. T cells, B-cell-depleted T cells, or PBMCs provided the cDNA or gDNA that served as material.

The authors' processing: It was from reference gene primer amplification that nucleated cell counts were estimated. Using immunoSEQ multiplex PCR, the repertoire was profiled, and TCRdb retains in-frame clones only, with some absent. V, J and clone size are taken as reported in that table, and D and trimming were inferred from the DNA itself. The table includes around 35,000 clones, around 87% detected once. The CDR3 extends over 16 amino acids. Germline CDR1 reads LGHNA; CDR2 reads YSLEER. V lost 4 bases and J lost 3; bases outside the gene matches: 7. The receptor was isolated from a man between 65 and 85 years old with acute or convalescent COVID-19. The chain uses TRBV4-3 and TRBJ2-2; 8 nucleotides align to TRBD1. Sequenced sample: peripheral blood. CDR3 DNA sequence: TGCGCCAGCAGCCTTTCAGGGGGCAGGGACACCGGGGAGCTGTTTTTT. Amino acids: CASSLSGGRDTGELFF.